This paragraph covers one TCR beta chain sequence. No cognate antigen has been identified for it. Base qualities are missing; no much larger clone stands one base away. Trimming at the junction amounts to 1 base on V and 1 base on J, and the germline ends lie 4 bases apart. The CDR3 goes from the cysteine to the phenylalanine over 13 residues. The sequence is cut down to CDR3 DNA, 39 bases in frame from base 1. CDR1 and CDR2, looked up from the germline V gene, are SGHNT and YENEEA. These data come from a study of fetal regulatory T cell absence and autoimmunity (dated 2017 in TCRdb). Regarding the complete study: Exocrine pancreas autoimmunity was observed in the IPEX patients in the absence of clinical diabetes. The study at large found these results: The oligoclonal enrichment was interpreted as support for antigen-driven autoimmunity occurring in the pancreas before birth in IPEX syndrome. Cord blood and pancreas had broadly similar TRB gene family usage, which resembled published neonatal and adult repertoires. Significant oligoclonal enrichment of the TCR compartment was observed in pancreas versus cord blood, with some top clones enriched more than 90-fold.

Amplification and barcoding of TCRbeta CDR3 regions were carried out by two-step multiplex PCR on the immunoSEQ human TCRbeta survey platform. Illumina instruments were used to sequence the libraries, and IgH from the same samples was sequenced in parallel. The original methods were these. Raw reads were filtered against IMGT V, D, J definitions and were binned using a nearest-neighbor algorithm so that PCR and sequencing errors were removed. A clone was defined as an identical nucleotide sequence, and differential abundance between tissues was tested with a Fisher exact test for each clone using a pFDR threshold of p<0.01. A minimum inclusion filter of 10 in either sample excluded clones with frequencies too low for statistical inference. The immunoSEQ Analyzer was used for pairwise clonal comparisons, while IMGT tools were used to assess gene family usage. Drawn from immuneACCESS, this table holds only the in-frame rearrangements with V and J called that TCRdb kept. Clones are partly lost; checked studies trace under half to an unresolved V gene and leave the rest unexplained. V and J calls plus clone size are reproduced from that table; the DNA served to infer D and trimming. The sample table lists roughly 95,000 clones, about three quarters of them with a count of one. Of the sample, about 2.1% is held by the ten largest clones.

For repertoire sequencing, genomic DNA was processed from frozen pancreas tissue. The DNeasy Blood and Tissue Kit was used to extract about 1.9-3.1 ug of genomic DNA from either umbilical cord blood or frozen pancreas. The sequenced sample was pancreas tissue. This chain is built from TRBV11-3 and TRBJ1-1; no confident D gene assignment can be made. The origin of this receptor is a male donor with IPEX syndrome. The bases are TGTGCCAGCAGCTTAGCAGGGAACACTGAAGCTTTCTTT. It is translated as CASSLAGNTEAFF.